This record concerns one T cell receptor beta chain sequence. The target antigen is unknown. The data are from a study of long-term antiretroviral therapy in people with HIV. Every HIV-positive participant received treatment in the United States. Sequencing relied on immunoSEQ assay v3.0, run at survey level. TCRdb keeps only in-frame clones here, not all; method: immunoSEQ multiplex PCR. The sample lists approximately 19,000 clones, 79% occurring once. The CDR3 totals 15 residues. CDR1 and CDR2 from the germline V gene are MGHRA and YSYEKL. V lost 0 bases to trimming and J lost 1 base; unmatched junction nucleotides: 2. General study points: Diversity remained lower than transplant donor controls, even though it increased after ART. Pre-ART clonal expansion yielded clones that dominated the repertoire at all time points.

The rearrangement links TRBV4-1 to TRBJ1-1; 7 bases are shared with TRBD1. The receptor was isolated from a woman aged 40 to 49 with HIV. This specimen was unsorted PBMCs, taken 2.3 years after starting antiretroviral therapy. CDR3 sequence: CASSQEGTANTEAFF. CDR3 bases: TGCGCCAGCAGCCAAGAGGGGACAGCGAACACTGAAGCTTTCTTT.